The text below deals with one T cell receptor beta chain. The antigen is unknown. This specimen belongs to a study of CD8 T cells in ankylosing spondylitis. A quantitative 5'-RACE method, one with molecular barcodes, was used to make TCR beta libraries. TCRdb reprocessed the 5' RACE reads via MiXCR and lists one record per CDR3 protein. The sample lists more than 600,000 distinct CDR3 sequences, around 19% occurring once. Study-level points and caveats: Seemingly distinctive of ankylosing spondylitis blood was a TCR beta motif formed by eight highly homologous variants. The disease-linked clones had a CD8+ phenotype and low blood frequencies. Disease-linked clones reportedly showed significant enrichment in matched ankylosing spondylitis synovial fluid.

Sequences were obtained from blood, either unsorted or a sorted T cell fraction (not recorded which). This receptor was obtained from a male donor with ankylosing spondylitis.

The chain's CDR3 is CASNDRDFTEAFF. The CDR3 DNA reads as TGTGCCAGCAATGACAGGGATTTCACTGAAGCTTTCTTT. The chain uses TRBV6-1 and TRBJ1-1, with 7 bases aligning to TRBD1. The CDR3 runs 13 residues. The trim removed 7 bases at V and 4 bases at J, leaving 6 bases unmatched. Per the germline V gene, CDR1 is MNHNS and CDR2 is SASEGT.